The source of this T cell receptor beta chain is a study of blood T cell repertoires in COVID-19. TCRdb keeps only in-frame clones here, not all; method: immunoSEQ multiplex PCR. This repertoire shows 100,000 to 150,000 clones, 85% found once; its top ten account for about 6.9%. This clone was counted between two and nine times. The germline gives CDR1 SGHDT, CDR2 YYEEEE. The CDR3 covers 14 residues. Trimming took 2 bases from V and 2 from J, leaving 10 bases between them. This TCR was recovered from an older man with active or convalescent COVID-19. V and J are TRBV5-6 and TRBJ1-2; D ambiguous. The specimen sequenced was peripheral blood. CDR3 sequence: CASSFLGGNYGYTF. The CDR3 bases are TGTGCCAGCAGCTTCCTGGGAGGGAACTATGGCTACACCTTC. The variable domain in full, with the rest retrieved from reference TRBV5-6 and TRBJ1-2, is DAGVTQSPTHLIKTRGQQVTLRCSPKSGHDTVSWYQQALGQGPQFIFQYYEEEERQRGNFPDRFSGHQFPNYSSELNVNALLLGDSALYLCASSFLGGNYGYTFGSGTRLTVV.